The clone carrying this T cell receptor (beta chain) is a singleton in its sample. The target antigen is unknown. The repertoire was sequenced with immunoSEQ multiplex PCR; TCRdb's copy has only in-frame clones and lacks some. Of about 89,000 clones in the sample, more than 70% were seen once. The record originates from a study of OX40 agonist ivuxolimab in advanced cancers. Overall study results and limits: Expanded clones were, on average, more numerous in CD8+ T cells than in CD4+.

V lost 0 bases to trimming and J lost 6 bases; unmatched junction nucleotides: 5. From germline, CDR1 is SGDLS and CDR2 YYNGEE. This CDR3 has 15 residues. This TCR was sampled from an adult with an advanced solid tumor such as melanoma, head and neck, liver or kidney cancer. This rearrangement joins TRBV9 to TRBJ2-3, with 9 bases aligning to TRBD1. Specimen: CD4+ or CD8+ T cells sorted from blood, collected in a trial of the OX40 agonist ivuxolimab. Written as DNA, the CDR3 is TGTGCCAGCAGCGTAGGGGGGACAGGGTGGGATACGCAGTATTTT. It encodes CASSVGGTGWDTQYF. Full variable domain (missing parts from reference TRBV9 and TRBJ2-3): DSGVTQTPKHLITATGQRVTLRCSPRSGDLSVYWYQQSLDQGLQFLIQYYNGEERAKGNILERFSAQQFPDLHSELNLSSLELGDSALYFCASSVGGTGWDTQYFGPGTRLTVL.